This T cell receptor (beta chain) came from a study of blood T cells in healthy people across ages. Through a sample-barcoded 5' primer and a J-beta primer mix, a second PCR was run for about 7 to 12 cycles. MiXCR, run by TCRdb on the 5' RACE reads, gives a single entry per CDR3 protein. The table has some 800,000 distinct CDR3 sequences, around 25% seen once. This CDR3 is built from 14 residues. V was trimmed by 2 bases and J by 0 bases, leaving 7 bases between them. Germline values: CDR1 MNHNS, CDR2 SASEGT. This clonotype has only a few counts. This sample was also put to use in a study of T cells of mothers and their children.

The specimen sequenced was blood. This clonotype was sampled from a boy aged 5 to 17 in good health. The gene calls are TRBV6-1 and TRBJ2-5; D is ambiguous. The CDR3 sequence: CASSEPEYQETQYF. For the CDR3, the DNA is TGTGCCAGCAGTGAACCGGAGTACCAAGAGACCCAGTACTTC.